These 16 T cell receptor beta chains originate from one sample sequenced in a study of T-cell memory formation after mild COVID-19. TCRdb re-called the 5' RACE reads with MiXCR, one entry per CDR3 protein. The table records 450,000 or so distinct CDR3 sequences, 20% to 25% of them present only once. Sequences were obtained from PBMCs or a T cell subset sorted from them (not recorded which). These receptors were obtained from an adult woman who had mild COVID-19 (a few samples of this study predate the infection). Cell type and time point are not known.

Written as DNA, the CDR3 is TGTGCCAGCAGCTTAGATTGGACTAGCGGGGGCACAGATACGCAGTATTTT. This encodes CASSLDWTSGGTDTQYF. The chain has TRBV7-2 and TRBJ2-3; 12 bases are shared with TRBD2. Germline-derived CDR1 and CDR2 are SGHTA and FQGNSA. V shed 1 base, J shed 1 base, and the junction held 3 bases outside the gene matches. The CDR3 has 17 residues.

V and J are TRBV18 and TRBJ2-3; D is perhaps TRBD1 or TRBD2 (5 bases each). This CDR3 has 14 residues. Trimming shortened V by 2 bases and J by 4 bases, and 10 bases separated the two germline ends. Germline-derived CDR1 and CDR2 are KGHSH and LQKENI. CDR3 region: CASSPGAGADTQYF. The CDR3 DNA reads as TGTGCCAGCTCACCAGGGGCCGGGGCAGATACGCAGTATTTT.

The rearrangement links TRBV6-5 to TRBJ2-3; 11 bases match TRBD1. The CDR3 totals 16 residues. From germline, CDR1 is MNHEY and CDR2 SVGAGI. Losses at the gene ends were 6 bases for V and 1 base for J; bases not matched to a gene: 6. The CDR3, as DNA: TGTGCCAGCAGCCCGGACAGGGGGCTCGGCACAGATACGCAGTATTTT. It translates to CASSPDRGLGTDTQYF.

The count of this clonotype is one. The chain carries TRBV27 and TRBJ1-5, with D tentatively TRBD1 (5 bases). V lost 8 bases to trimming and J lost 7 bases, with 15 bases between them. CDR3 length: 13 residues. Per germline, CDR1 MNHEY and CDR2 SMNVEV (reference sequence). CDR3 protein: CASDPLGPQPQHF. The CDR3 DNA sequence: TGTGCCAGCGATCCTTTGGGGCCCCAGCCCCAGCATTTT.

The V call is TRBV7-9, the J call TRBJ2-1; TRBD2 agrees at 12 bases. V shed 4 bases, J shed 4 bases, and the junction held 5 bases outside the gene matches. The length of the CDR3 is 16 residues. Germline V CDR1 and CDR2: SEHNR, FQNEAQ (reference sequence). CDR3 DNA sequence: TGTGCCAGCAGCTCCAGACTAGCGGGGGTATACAATGAGCAGTTCTTC. Translation: CASSSRLAGVYNEQFF.

In its sample, this clonotype was seen a few times. The chain joins TRBV12-3 or TRBV12-4 to TRBJ2-3; no reliable D call. The CDR3 consists of 12 residues. V lost 3 bases to trimming and J lost 3 bases, with 4 bases between them. CDR3 residues: CASSFVTDTQYF. The CDR3 nucleotides read TGTGCCAGCAGTTTCGTAACAGATACGCAGTATTTT.

In this sample, this clonotype turned up many times. The chain links TRBV5-1 to TRBJ2-7, with TRBD2 matching over 10 bases. Germline loops: CDR1 SGHRS, CDR2 YFSETQ. This CDR3 has 14 amino acids. The V and J ends lost 4 bases and 2 bases, in that order; junction bases with no gene match: 3. For the CDR3, the DNA is TGCGCCAGCAGCGCGGGACTAGCGCCCTACGAGCAGTACTTC. Residues: CASSAGLAPYEQYF.

V and J are TRBV20-1 and TRBJ2-7; TRBD2 matches at 13 bases. V shed 4 bases, J shed 0 bases, and the junction held 12 bases outside the gene matches. This CDR3 comprises 18 residues. CDR1 is DFQATT, CDR2 SNEGSKA, per germline (reference sequence). CDR3 amino acids: CSAILTSGRRISSYEQYF. CDR3 DNA: TGCAGTGCTATCCTGACTAGCGGGAGGAGGATTAGCTCCTACGAGCAGTACTTC.

The chain links TRBV4-3 to TRBJ2-5, with 10 nucleotides matching TRBD1. This CDR3 comprises 15 residues. Germline CDR1 is LGHNA and CDR2 is YSLEER. V was pared by 1 base and J by 5 bases, with 4 bases of the junction left unmatched. The CDR3: CASSQVGQGEETQYF. The DNA of the CDR3 is TGCGCCAGCAGCCAAGTCGGACAGGGGGAGGAGACCCAGTACTTC.

V usage is TRBV28 and J usage is TRBJ2-3; the match to TRBD2 covers 10 bases. This CDR3 is built from 18 residues. V trimming: 5 bases; J trimming: 4 bases; junction bases outside the gene matches: 15. Germline values: CDR1 MDHEN, CDR2 SYDVKM. The CDR3 DNA reads TGTGCCAGCAGTCCAGCGGGAGGGCCGGTTTTCCCGTCAGATACGCAGTATTTT. Its protein is CASSPAGGPVFPSDTQYF.

The chain has TRBV24-1 and TRBJ2-2; TRBD1 matches 7 bases. From germline, CDR1 is KGHDR and CDR2 SFDVKD. CDR3 length equals 14 residues. Losses at the gene ends were 5 bases for V and 1 base for J; bases not matched to a gene: 0. The CDR3: CATSAGGNTGELFF. The CDR3 coding sequence is TGTGCCACCAGTGCAGGGGGGAACACCGGGGAGCTGTTTTTT.

The chain is built from TRBV5-4 and TRBJ2-3; D may be TRBD1 (5 bases). Trimming took 5 bases from V and 3 from J, leaving 10 bases between them. The CDR3 is made up of 13 amino acids. Germline V gives CDR1 SGHNT, CDR2 YYREEE (reference sequence). This CDR3 is CASRGPGTDTQYF. CDR3 sequence (DNA): TGTGCCAGCAGGGGGCCAGGGACAGATACGCAGTATTTT.

This clonotype was recorded a few times. CDR3 DNA sequence: TGTGCCAGCAGCCGAACGGTCGGACAGATCTATGGCTACACCTTC. Translation: CASSRTVGQIYGYTF. The V gene is TRBV7-9, the J gene TRBJ1-2, with D possibly matching TRBD1 (6 bases). The length of the CDR3 is 15 residues. The V and J ends lost 5 bases and 4 bases respectively, with 17 bases between them. Germline values: CDR1 SEHNR, CDR2 FQNEAQ (reference sequence).

The DNA of the CDR3 is TGTGCCACCAGTGACGTAGGGGCTAGCACAGATACGCAGTATTTT. Amino acid sequence: CATSDVGASTDTQYF. This chain connects TRBV24-1 to TRBJ2-3; D is possibly TRBD1 (5 bases). Per the germline V gene, CDR1 is KGHDR and CDR2 is SFDVKD. The CDR3 has 15 residues. V was trimmed by 4 bases and J by 0 bases, leaving 10 bases between them.

There are many counts of this clonotype. The genes are TRBV12-3 or TRBV12-4 and TRBJ2-1, with 7 bases identical to TRBD1. The CDR3 sequence is 15 residues long. After removal of 5 bases from V and 4 bases from J, the junction contained 8 bases not matched to a gene. DNA of the CDR3: TGTGCCAGCAGTCGATCCGGGACAGCTTACAATGAGCAGTTCTTC. This codes for CASSRSGTAYNEQFF.

This rearrangement joins TRBV12-3 or TRBV12-4 to TRBJ2-3; possibly TRBD1 for D (6 bases). CDR3 size: 15 residues. The V end was cut by 3 bases, the J end by 0 bases, with 10 bases between. The CDR3 nucleotides are TGTGCCAGCAGTTTCCCGCAGGGGAGCACAGATACGCAGTATTTT. It is translated as CASSFPQGSTDTQYF.